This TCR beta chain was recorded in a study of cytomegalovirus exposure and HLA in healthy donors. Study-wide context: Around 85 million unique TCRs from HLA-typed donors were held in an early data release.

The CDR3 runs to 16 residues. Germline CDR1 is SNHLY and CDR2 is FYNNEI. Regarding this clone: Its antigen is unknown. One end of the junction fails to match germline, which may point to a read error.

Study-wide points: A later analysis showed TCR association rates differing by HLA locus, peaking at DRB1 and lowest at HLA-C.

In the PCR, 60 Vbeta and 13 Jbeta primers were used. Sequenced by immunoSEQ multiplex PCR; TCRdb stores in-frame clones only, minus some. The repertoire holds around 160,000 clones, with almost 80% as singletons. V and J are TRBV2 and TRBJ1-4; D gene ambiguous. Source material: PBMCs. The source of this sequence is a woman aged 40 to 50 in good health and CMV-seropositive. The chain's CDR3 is CASSEGSVATNEKLFF. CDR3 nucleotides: TGTGCCAGCAGCGAAGGGTCAGTTGCAACTAATGAAAAACTGTTTTTT.